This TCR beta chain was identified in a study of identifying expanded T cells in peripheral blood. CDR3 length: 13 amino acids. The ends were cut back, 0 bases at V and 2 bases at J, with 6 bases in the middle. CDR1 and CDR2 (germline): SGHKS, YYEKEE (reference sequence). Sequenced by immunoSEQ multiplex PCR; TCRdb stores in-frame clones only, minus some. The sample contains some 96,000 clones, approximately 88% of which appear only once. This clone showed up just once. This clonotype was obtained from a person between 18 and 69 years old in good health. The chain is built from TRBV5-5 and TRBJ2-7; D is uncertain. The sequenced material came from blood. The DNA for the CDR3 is TGTGCCAGCAGCTTGGGGTATACCTACGAGCAGTACTTC. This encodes CASSLGYTYEQYF.